This T cell receptor beta chain emerged from a study of regulatory T cells in long-lasting Graves disease. Across the study: Graves' patients, newly diagnosed, had taken antithyroid drugs under 3 months.

Sample time point: newly diagnosed GD, antithyroid drugs for less than 3 months. Preparation of the TCR library used RNA extracted from PBMCs. With iRepertoire HTBI primers and Arm-PCR of CDR3 regions, TCR beta libraries were built. Each CDR3 protein is one row after TCRdb ran MiXCR on the multiplex PCR reads. The sample lists 400,000 to 500,000 distinct CDR3 sequences; 13% to 15% were seen once. CDR3 size: 19 residues. The V gene's germline CDR1 is SEHNR and CDR2 FQNEAQ (reference sequence). The V and J ends lost 1 base and 0 bases respectively, with 21 bases between them. This sample also appeared in a second study, on T cells in Graves' hyperthyroidism and ophthalmopathy.

Material: peripheral blood mononuclear cells (PBMCs), obtained at new diagnosis, from a patient treated with antithyroid drugs. This sequence was found in a woman aged 50 to 60 with Graves disease. The chain joins TRBV7-9 to TRBJ1-1, with TRBD1 as a possible D gene (6 bases). The CDR3, as DNA: TGTGCCAGCAGCTTAGGAAGGTTGGACAGAGCTATCGTGAACACTGAAGCTTTCTTT. It specifies CASSLGRLDRAIVNTEAFF.